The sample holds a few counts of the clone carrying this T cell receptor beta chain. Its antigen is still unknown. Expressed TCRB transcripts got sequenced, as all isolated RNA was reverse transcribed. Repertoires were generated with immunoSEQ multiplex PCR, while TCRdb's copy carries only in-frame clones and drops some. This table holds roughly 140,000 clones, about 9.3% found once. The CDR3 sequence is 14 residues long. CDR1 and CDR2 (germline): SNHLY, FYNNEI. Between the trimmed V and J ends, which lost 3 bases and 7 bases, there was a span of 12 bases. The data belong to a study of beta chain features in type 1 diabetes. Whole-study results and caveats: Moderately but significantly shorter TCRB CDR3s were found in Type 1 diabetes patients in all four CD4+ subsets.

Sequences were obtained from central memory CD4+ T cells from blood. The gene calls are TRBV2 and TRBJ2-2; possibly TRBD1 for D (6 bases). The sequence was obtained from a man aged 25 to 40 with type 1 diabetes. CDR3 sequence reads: CASSDTGPDGELFF. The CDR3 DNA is TGTGCCAGCAGTGATACAGGGCCGGACGGGGAGCTGTTTTTT. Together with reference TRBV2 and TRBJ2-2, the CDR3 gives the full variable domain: EPEVTQTPSHQVTQMGQEVILRCVPISNHLYFYWYRQILGQKVEFLVSFYNNEISEKSEIFDDQFSVERPDGSNFTLKIRSTKLEDSAMYFCASSDTGPDGELFFGEGSRLTVL.